The 12 T cell receptor beta chains in this list originate from one sample, sequenced in a study of T cell clonality in common variable immunodeficiency. Sequencing was performed with immunoSEQ multiplex PCR; in TCRdb, only in-frame clones are kept and a portion is missing. Listed here are 50,000 to 70,000 clones without any singletons, the top ten holding around 0.82%. The specimen was peripheral blood mononuclear cells. The receptor source for this set is a person aged 18 to 75 in good health.

This clone was observed many times. A read error may account for a junction end that differs from germline. The CDR3 end lies 3 residues beyond the end of the read and is filled in from the germline J gene. This chain links TRBV4-2 with TRBJ1-2; no clear D. CDR1 and CDR2 from the germline V gene are LGHNA and YNFKEQ. The CDR3 is 16 amino acids. CDR3 region: CASSQDGTPESPGYTF. CDR3 DNA, as far as it was read: TGCGCCAGCAGCCAAGATGGTACCCCAGAATCCCCTGGC.

The table lists this clone with many counts. Read data end 3 residues before the CDR3 end; the end is taken from the germline J gene. J is TRBJ2-1 and V is TRBV12-3 or TRBV12-4; no clear D. V lost 2 bases to trimming and J lost 6 bases, with 8 bases between them. The CDR3 runs to 13 residues. The sequenced CDR3 bases are TGTGCCAGCAGTTTACCCCCGGGCAATGAG. Translated: CASSLPPGNE. The whole CDR3 reads CASSLPPGNEQFF.

There are many counts of this clone. The CDR3 end is not reached by the read, which stops 3 residues before it; the germline J gene fills it in. The rearrangement uses TRBV9 and TRBJ2-5, with D perhaps TRBD1 (6 bases). This CDR3 contains 16 residues. The germline gives CDR1 SGDLS, CDR2 YYNGEE. Trimming cost V 1 base and J 1 base, with 14 bases left between them. CDR3 sequence reads: CASSVQGTNIQETQYF. Incomplete CDR3 DNA: TGTGCCAGCAGCGTACAGGGGACGAACATCCAAGAGACC.

This clone came up many times. The CDR3 goes on 3 residues after the read ends, and that part is filled in from the germline J gene. The rearrangement links TRBV19 to TRBJ2-3; 7 nucleotides agree with TRBD2. Unmatched junction bases numbered 3, after V lost 2 bases and J lost 1 base. CDR1 and CDR2 from the germline V gene are LNHDA and SQIVND (reference sequence). This CDR3 spans 15 amino acids. Here the CDR3 reads CASSIPSGGTDTQYF. CDR3 bases read: TGTGCCAGTAGTATACCGAGCGGGGGCACAGATACG.

This clone came up many times. The DNA read from the CDR3 is TGCAGTGCTTATAACCGGGGTTCGTACTACAATGAG. This sequence encodes CSAYNRGSYYNE. The CDR3 in full is CSAYNRGSYYNEQFF. This chain uses TRBV20-1 with TRBJ2-1, with TRBD2 as a possible D gene (5 bases). From the germline J gene comes the end of the CDR3, since the read stops 3 residues before it. Germline loops: CDR1 DFQATT, CDR2 SNEGSKA (reference sequence). Trimming shortened V by 5 bases and J by 3 bases, and 17 bases separated the two germline ends. This CDR3 comprises 15 residues.

The table lists this clone with a few counts. The read comes to an end 3 residues before the CDR3 does, leaving the germline J gene to fill in the end. V gene TRBV6-1 combines with J gene TRBJ2-7; either TRBD1 or TRBD2 may fit D (5 bases each). The CDR3 has 15 residues. Trimming pared 2 bases from V and 0 bases from J, leaving 11 bases between. The V gene's germline CDR1 is MNHNS and CDR2 SASEGT. CDR3 loop: CASSERGEGSYEQYF. The CDR3 DNA, read in part, is TGTGCCAGCAGTGAAAGGGGCGAGGGCTCCTACGAG.

The part of the CDR3 DNA that was read is TGTGCCAGCTCACGAGGGACAGCCTATGGC. It specifies CASSRGTAYG. The whole CDR3 protein is CASSRGTAYGYTF. The chain combines TRBV18 with TRBJ1-2, with 7 bases identical to TRBD1. The read comes to an end 3 residues before the CDR3 does, leaving the germline J gene to fill in the end. Trimming took 4 bases from V and 4 from J; bases not matched to a gene: 3. This CDR3 spans 13 amino acids. Germline V lookup: CDR1 KGHSH, CDR2 LQKENI.

This clone was recorded many times. The CDR3 goes on 3 residues after the read ends, and that part is filled in from the germline J gene. The J gene is TRBJ1-2, the V gene TRBV2; tentative D call: TRBD1 (6 bases). This CDR3 is 13 amino acids long. V gave up 11 bases and J gave up 4 bases, with 17 bases separating them. CDR1 is SNHLY and CDR2 is FYNNEI in the germline V gene. The CDR3 loop reads CASRRDRSYGYTF. The sequenced part of the CDR3 DNA is TGTGCCTCCCGAAGAGACAGGTCCTATGGC.

This clone was counted a few times. The CDR3 sequence: CASSLGYRSYYGYTF. The covered CDR3 bases are TGTGCCAGCAGCTTGGGGTACAGGAGCTACTATGGC. The V gene is TRBV11-2, the J gene TRBJ1-2, with D possibly being TRBD1 (5 bases). The read is 3 residues too short to cover the CDR3 end, so that end is filled in from the germline J gene. CDR1 SGHAT and CDR2 FQNNGV come from the germline V gene. This CDR3 is built from 15 residues. V was cut by 3 bases and J by 3 bases, with 14 bases left in between.

This clone was observed many times. Read sequence stops 3 residues before the CDR3 end, and the germline J gene provides the missing end. This chain connects TRBV6-1 to TRBJ1-1; maybe TRBD1 (5 bases). CDR3 length: 15 residues. Trimming removed 0 bases from V and 3 bases from J, with 11 bases in between. The germline V gene has CDR1 MNHNS and CDR2 SASEGT. The CDR3 spells CASSEAVRRDTEAFF. The part of the CDR3 DNA that was read is TGTGCCAGCAGTGAAGCGGTACGCAGGGACACTGAA.

Ten or more counts support this clone. The read gets to within 3 residues of the CDR3 end, and the germline J gene fills in the rest. The chain uses TRBV19 and TRBJ2-2; 11 bases match TRBD2. V lost 7 bases and J lost 2; bases outside the gene matches: 6. The CDR3 is made up of 16 amino acids. Germline loops: CDR1 LNHDA, CDR2 SQIVND (reference sequence). The part of the CDR3 DNA that was read is TGTGCCAGTATGAGTACTAGCGGGGGAAACACCGGGGAG. It encodes CASMSTSGGNTGE. The whole CDR3 region reads CASMSTSGGNTGELFF.

There are many counts of this clone. The read stops 3 residues short of the end of the CDR3; the missing end is completed from the germline J gene. The rearrangement joins TRBV20-1 to TRBJ1-1; TRBD1 matches 7 bases. Losses at the gene ends were 5 bases for V and 0 bases for J; bases not matched to a gene: 6. This CDR3 region has 14 residues. CDR1 is DFQATT, CDR2 SNEGSKA, per germline (reference sequence). The CDR3 loop reads CSAPGQSMNTEAFF. The part of the CDR3 DNA that was read is TGCAGTGCTCCGGGACAGAGCATGAACACTGAA.